The 30 T cell receptor beta chains below were found in one sample sequenced in a study of technical replicates of blood from a few donors. Generated by immunoSEQ multiplex PCR, the TCRdb table keeps only in-frame clones and is missing some. The sample has about 62,000 clones; roughly 86% are singletons. What was sequenced was PBMCs. The receptor set was obtained from a human donor in good health. Some clones in this sample may be carry-over from other donors' samples.

V and J are TRBV18 and TRBJ1-6; D is uncertain. The ends were cut back, 4 bases at V and 7 bases at J, with 5 bases in the middle. Germline V gene lookup returns CDR1 KGHSH and CDR2 LQKENI. The CDR3 loop spans 12 amino acids. The chain's CDR3 is CASSLENSPLHF. The DNA for the CDR3 is TGTGCCAGCTCACTCGAGAATTCACCCCTCCACTTT. Using reference TRBV18 and TRBJ1-6 for the parts outside the CDR3, the full variable domain is NAGVMQNPRHLVRRRGQEARLRCSPMKGHSHVYWYRQLPEEGLKFMVYLQKENIIDESGMPKERFSAEFPKEGPSILRIQQVVRGDSAAYFCASSLENSPLHFGNGTRLTVT.

The V and J genes are TRBV4-1 and TRBJ2-4, with D possibly TRBD1 on 6 matching bases. This CDR3 comprises 18 residues. Germline CDR1 and CDR2: MGHRA and YSYEKL. The V end lost 1 base, the J end lost 0 bases, and 16 bases lay between the germline ends. CDR3 amino acids: CASSQGPQGVIAKNIQYF. In DNA, the CDR3 is TGCGCCAGCAGCCAAGGCCCACAGGGCGTCATAGCCAAAAACATTCAGTACTTC.

The chain is built from TRBV7-3 and TRBJ2-2; 11 bases line up with TRBD1. V was pared by 7 bases and J by 2 bases, with 3 bases of the junction left unmatched. This CDR3 has 15 residues. CDR1 is SGHTA and CDR2 is FQGTGA in the germline V gene. In DNA form, the CDR3 reads TGTGCCAGCACGCGGACAGGGGGCAACACCGGGGAGCTGTTTTTT. It encodes CASTRTGGNTGELFF.

This clone was seen once. In nucleotides, the CDR3 is TGTGCCAGCAGCCCCGAGACAGGGGGCAGCTACGAGCAGTACTTC. It codes for CASSPETGGSYEQYF. The rearrangement links TRBV7-9 to TRBJ2-7; TRBD1 agrees at 10 bases. Germline-derived CDR1 and CDR2 are SEHNR and FQNEAQ (reference sequence). Losses at the gene ends were 5 bases for V and 3 bases for J; bases not matched to a gene: 7. The CDR3 is 15 residues long.

This chain links TRBV5-1 with TRBJ2-2; 8 nucleotides match TRBD1. The V and J ends lost 0 bases and 8 bases, in that order; junction bases with no gene match: 6. Germline CDR1 reads SGHRS; CDR2 reads YFSETQ. CDR3 length: 15 residues. CDR3 residues: CASSLAPGGPGELFF. As DNA, the CDR3 is TGCGCCAGCAGCTTGGCCCCAGGGGGCCCTGGGGAGCTGTTTTTT.

The chain is built from TRBV6-6 and TRBJ1-3, with D unclear. Deletions cut 8 bases from V and 0 bases from J, with 11 bases between. Germline CDR1 MNHNY, CDR2 SVGAGI (reference sequence). The CDR3 is made up of 14 amino acids. The CDR3, as DNA: TGTGCCAGCGGGCCGCGGGCCTCTGGAAACACCATATATTTT. Translation: CASGPRASGNTIYF.

This clone showed up just once. The V gene is TRBV5-6, the J gene TRBJ2-1, with 11 bases that match TRBD2. Germline V gene sequence: CDR1 SGHDT, CDR2 YYEEEE. The junction had 7 bases not matched to a gene; V was cut back by 4 bases and J by 4 bases. CDR3 length: 16 residues. CDR3 residues: CASSHTGTSGYNEQFF. The CDR3 bases are TGTGCCAGCAGCCATACCGGGACTAGCGGTTACAATGAGCAGTTCTTC.

This clone is a singleton in its sample. V and J are TRBV7-9 and TRBJ1-3; D remains unclear. The V and J ends lost 5 bases and 3 bases respectively, with 11 bases between them. Germline CDR1 and CDR2: SEHNR and FQNEAQ (reference sequence). The CDR3 consists of 14 residues. CDR3 bases: TGTGCCAGCAGCCCAAGAGGCCATGGAAACACCATATATTTT. Translation gives CASSPRGHGNTIYF.

The rearrangement uses TRBV9 and TRBJ1-1; no definite D call. CDR3 length: 17 residues. The germline V gene has CDR1 SGDLS and CDR2 YYNGEE. Trimming took off 3 bases at V and 0 bases at J, with 18 bases between the two ends. The CDR3: CASSAETRRIMNTEAFF. CDR3 coding DNA: TGTGCCAGCAGCGCGGAGACTAGACGGATAATGAACACTGAAGCTTTCTTT.

This clone was seen at least ten times. This chain connects TRBV5-1 to TRBJ1-1; tentatively, D is TRBD1 (5 bases). The CDR3 consists of 15 residues. Trimming pared 4 bases from V and 4 bases from J, leaving 17 bases between. Germline V gene data show CDR1 as SGHRS and CDR2 as YFSETQ. The CDR3 region is CASSQEFQGGTEAFF. The CDR3 DNA follows: TGCGCCAGCAGCCAAGAATTTCAGGGAGGCACTGAAGCTTTCTTT.

The V call is TRBV9, the J call TRBJ2-7, with TRBD1 as a possible D gene (6 bases). The CDR3 is made up of 15 amino acids. Germline lookup yields CDR1 SGDLS and CDR2 YYNGEE. V lost 0 bases, J lost 0 bases, and 10 bases lay in between. The CDR3 nucleotides are TGTGCCAGCAGCGTAGGGGTAGGGGGCTCCTACGAGCAGTACTTC. Its translation is CASSVGVGGSYEQYF.

The chain is built from TRBV12-1 and TRBJ2-5; the table gives TRBD1 as D, unverified against the DNA. TRBV12-1 is a pseudogene locus. The CDR3 loop spans 15 amino acids. The CDR3 DNA sequence: TGTGCCAGCAGCCGAGACAGGGGGAGGTATGAGACCCAGTACTTC. As protein: CASSRDRGRYETQYF.

The rearrangement uses TRBV18 and TRBJ2-1; D perhaps matches TRBD1 (6 bases). The V gene's germline CDR1 is KGHSH and CDR2 LQKENI. Trimming removed 8 bases at V and 8 bases at J, with 13 bases between. This CDR3 is 12 amino acids long. In DNA form, the CDR3 reads TGTGCCAGCCGGCAGGGGTCGGATGAGCAGTTCTTC. Translation: CASRQGSDEQFF. The variable domain in full, completed from reference TRBV18 and TRBJ2-1, reads NAGVMQNPRHLVRRRGQEARLRCSPMKGHSHVYWYRQLPEEGLKFMVYLQKENIIDESGMPKERFSAEFPKEGPSILRIQQVVRGDSAAYFCASRQGSDEQFFGPGTRLTVL.

The chain joins TRBV5-1 to TRBJ2-3; D call uncertain. The germline V and J ends were trimmed by 0 bases and 5 bases, with 10 bases remaining between them. This CDR3 is built from 14 residues. CDR1 SGHRS and CDR2 YFSETQ come from the germline V gene. The CDR3 DNA reads TGCGCCAGCAGCTTGGGGCAGGTGCAAGATACGCAGTATTTT. Its translation: CASSLGQVQDTQYF.

This clone showed up just once. The genes are TRBV9 and TRBJ1-4, with D uncertain. CDR3 length: 15 residues. The germline V gene encodes CDR1 SGDLS and CDR2 YYNGEE. V was pared by 0 bases and J by 0 bases, with 6 bases between. This CDR3 is CASSVGGSTNEKLFF. CDR3 nucleotide sequence: TGTGCCAGCAGCGTAGGAGGATCAACTAATGAAAAACTGTTTTTT.

This clone showed up just once. The genes are TRBV9 and TRBJ2-3, with 7 positions matching TRBD1. Germline V lookup: CDR1 SGDLS, CDR2 YYNGEE. This CDR3 has 16 amino acids. The V gene end was trimmed by 4 bases and the J gene end by 2 bases; junction bases not matched to a gene: 10. In DNA, the CDR3 is TGTGCCAGCAGCTTAGACGTGGGACAGATCACAGATACGCAGTATTTT. Translated, it gives CASSLDVGQITDTQYF. Full variable domain (missing parts from reference TRBV9 and TRBJ2-3): DSGVTQTPKHLITATGQRVTLRCSPRSGDLSVYWYQQSLDQGLQFLIQYYNGEERAKGNILERFSAQQFPDLHSELNLSSLELGDSALYFCASSLDVGQITDTQYFGPGTRLTVL.

This chain connects TRBV7-8 to TRBJ2-1; 14 positions agree with TRBD2. Trimming removed 7 bases from V and 8 bases from J; junction bases left unmatched: 7. The CDR3 has 15 amino acids. In germline, CDR1 is SGHVS, CDR2 FQNEAQ. CDR3 residues: CASIPGTSGRHEQFF. The CDR3, as DNA: TGTGCCAGCATTCCAGGGACTAGCGGGAGACATGAGCAGTTCTTC.

The chain combines TRBV29-1 with TRBJ1-2; D possibly corresponds to TRBD1 (6 bases). The CDR3 has 14 residues. V lost 0 bases, J lost 4 bases, and 12 bases lay in between. The germline V gene has CDR1 SQVTM and CDR2 ANQGSEA. The DNA for the CDR3 is TGCAGCGTTGAAGATCAGGGGCTGGGCTATGGCTACACCTTC. It codes for CSVEDQGLGYGYTF.

The V and J genes are TRBV29-1 and TRBJ1-1; D gene unclear. CDR1 and CDR2 (germline): SQVTM, ANQGSEA. The CDR3 sequence is 11 residues long. V was clipped by 0 bases and J by 7 bases, with 6 bases between them. The CDR3 sequence: CSVEDLLEAFF. The CDR3 DNA reads as TGCAGCGTTGAAGATCTCCTTGAAGCTTTCTTT. The full variable domain, rest sourced from reference TRBV29-1 and TRBJ1-1, is SAVISQKPSRDICQRGTSLTIQCQVDSQVTMMFWYRQQPGQSLTLIATANQGSEATYESGFVIDKFPISRPNLTFSTLTVSNMSPEDSSIYLCSVEDLLEAFFGQGTRLTVV.

The chain couples TRBV11-3 to TRBJ2-3, with D perhaps matching TRBD2 (6 bases). The CDR3 runs to 16 residues. Germline CDR1 is SGHNT and CDR2 is YENEEA. Trimming pared 0 bases from V and 3 bases from J, leaving 13 bases between. The CDR3 nucleotides are TGTGCCAGCAGCTTAGATTCCGGTAGCGGAACAGATACGCAGTATTTT. It yields the protein CASSLDSGSGTDTQYF. The complete variable domain, with remaining parts taken from reference TRBV11-3 and TRBJ2-3, reads EAGVVQSPRYKIIEKKQPVAFWCNPISGHNTLYWYLQNLGQGPELLIRYENEEAVDDSQLPKDRFSAERLKGVDSTLKIQPAELGDSAVYLCASSLDSGSGTDTQYFGPGTRLTVL.

The chain is built from TRBV19 and TRBJ2-6; TRBD2 aligns across 7 bases. Trimming removed 7 bases from V and 0 bases from J; junction bases left unmatched: 3. Germline values: CDR1 LNHDA, CDR2 SQIVND (reference sequence). The CDR3 spans 15 residues. The CDR3 loop reads CASKGGNSGANVLTF. The CDR3 coding sequence is TGTGCCAGTAAGGGAGGGAACTCTGGGGCCAACGTCCTGACTTTC. The complete variable domain, with remaining parts taken from reference TRBV19 and TRBJ2-6, reads DGGITQSPKYLFRKEGQNVTLSCEQNLNHDAMYWYRQDPGQGLRLIYYSQIVNDFQKGDIAEGYSVSREKKESFPLTVTSAQKNPTAFYLCASKGGNSGANVLTFGAGSRLTVL.

The CDR3 region has the DNA TGTGCCAGCAGCTCCACCTGGCATGAAAAACTGTTTTTT. This encodes CASSSTWHEKLFF. The chain uses TRBV7-6 and TRBJ1-4; D not resolved. V gave up 4 bases and J gave up 6 bases, with 9 bases separating them. The germline CDR1 and CDR2 sequences are SGHVS and FNYEAQ. This CDR3 contains 13 residues.

J is TRBJ2-2 and V is TRBV4-1; TRBD2 matches 16 bases. Trimming took 4 bases from V and 6 from J; bases not matched to a gene: 14. This CDR3 region has 20 residues. Germline V lookup: CDR1 MGHRA, CDR2 YSYEKL. The CDR3 is CASSLVPPGLAGGPSGELFF. The DNA for the CDR3 is TGCGCCAGCAGCCTCGTACCCCCGGGACTAGCGGGAGGGCCATCCGGGGAGCTGTTTTTT.

For this clone: At the DNA level, this CDR3 is encoded by other sequences in the same sample as well. The rearrangement links TRBV4-3 to TRBJ2-7; TRBD2 might be the D (6 bases). The CDR3 totals 13 residues. Trimming stripped 0 bases from V and 3 bases from J, with 6 bases between. From germline, CDR1 is LGHNA and CDR2 YSLEER. In nucleotides, the CDR3 is TGCGCCAGCAGCCAAGAGACTAGCTACGAGCAGTACTTC. It translates to CASSQETSYEQYF.

CDR3 sequence: CAWDAGTSGIKQFF. The CDR3, as DNA: TGTGCCTGGGACGCCGGGACTAGCGGGATTAAGCAGTTCTTC. The V gene is TRBV30, the J gene TRBJ2-1; TRBD2 agrees at 13 bases. The CDR3 has 14 residues. Unmatched junction bases numbered 9, after V lost 5 bases and J lost 11 bases. Germline values: CDR1 GTSNPN, CDR2 SVGIG (reference sequence).

This clone came up once. The chain carries TRBV5-6 and TRBJ2-5; TRBD2 matches at 8 bases. The CDR3 has 16 amino acids. J gave up 1 base and V 4 bases, and 9 bases lay outside the gene matches. Per germline, CDR1 SGHDT and CDR2 YYEEEE. The CDR3 loop is CASSPRKLAGQETQYF. The CDR3 DNA reads TGTGCCAGCAGCCCCCGTAAGCTAGCGGGCCAAGAGACCCAGTACTTC.

The chain carries TRBV7-2 and TRBJ2-1; TRBD2 matches 13 bases. Trimming removed 6 bases from V and 9 bases from J; junction bases left unmatched: 11. The germline V gene has CDR1 SGHTA and CDR2 FQGNSA. The CDR3 has 16 residues. This CDR3 reads CASRSDTSGRAPEQFF. CDR3 DNA sequence: TGTGCCAGCAGGTCTGATACTAGCGGGAGGGCCCCTGAGCAGTTCTTC.

This clone was counted a single time. The chain recombines TRBV7-3 with TRBJ1-1; D uncertain. The V and J ends lost 5 bases and 1 base respectively, with 11 bases between them. CDR1 SGHTA and CDR2 FQGTGA come from the germline V gene. The length of the CDR3 is 14 residues. The CDR3 DNA is TGTGCCAGCAGCCCCGTTCGGGGGAACACTGAAGCTTTCTTT. It translates to CASSPVRGNTEAFF.

This clone was seen once. The chain has TRBV7-7 and TRBJ2-1, with D tentatively TRBD2 (5 bases). This CDR3 is 17 amino acids long. Per germline, CDR1 SSHAT and CDR2 FNYEAQ (reference sequence). Trimming took off 5 bases at V and 8 bases at J, with 25 bases between the two ends. In DNA, the CDR3 is TGTGCCAGCAGCGCCACGATCGGGCCTGACGGAGGCGATGAGCAGTTCTTC. Translating it yields CASSATIGPDGGDEQFF.

The V gene is TRBV18, the J gene TRBJ2-7, with TRBD2 identical over 13 bases. With V trimmed by 2 bases and J by 2 bases, 3 bases remained unmatched. Germline V gene lookup returns CDR1 KGHSH and CDR2 LQKENI. This CDR3 is 16 amino acids long. The CDR3 sequence is CASSPGTSGIPYEQYF. The CDR3 DNA reads as TGTGCCAGCTCACCAGGGACTAGCGGGATCCCCTACGAGCAGTACTTC.